These 25 T cell receptor beta chains originate from one sample sequenced in a study of T-cell memory formation after mild COVID-19. Each CDR3 protein is one row after TCRdb ran MiXCR on the 5' RACE reads. Of about 55,000 distinct CDR3 sequences listed, around 9.5% are singletons. Sequences were obtained from PBMCs or a T cell subset sorted from them (not recorded which). Receptors were obtained from a man aged 18 to 35 who had mild COVID-19 (a few samples of this study predate the infection). Cell type and time point are not known.

This clonotype was seen repeatedly, ten times or more. In DNA, the CDR3 is TGTGCCAGCAGCGTTGTGATTACCGGGACGGCTGACACCTACACCTTC. Translating gives CASSVVITGTADTYTF. The chain uses TRBV9 and TRBJ1-2, with D possibly being TRBD1 (5 bases). This CDR3 comprises 16 residues. Germline lookup yields CDR1 SGDLS and CDR2 YYNGEE. The V end lost 2 bases, the J end lost 10 bases, and 24 bases lay between the germline ends.

This clonotype has only a few counts. The J gene is TRBJ1-1, the V gene TRBV6-6; no clear D gene. This CDR3 contains 13 residues. In germline, CDR1 is MNHNY, CDR2 SVGAGI (reference sequence). Trimming removed 2 bases at V and 2 bases at J, with 6 bases between. As DNA, the CDR3 is TGTGCCAGCAGTTACAACCAAAACACTGAAGCTTTCTTT. Its protein product is CASSYNQNTEAFF.

The chain employs TRBV19 and TRBJ1-2; TRBD1 aligns across 7 bases. CDR3 size: 14 residues. V dropped 6 bases and J dropped 6; count of bases not matched to a gene: 10. Germline loops: CDR1 LNHDA, CDR2 SQIVND (reference sequence). This CDR3 reads CASSRGTTGNGYTF. The CDR3 DNA sequence: TGTGCCAGTAGCAGGGGGACAACCGGCAATGGCTACACCTTC.

The chain links TRBV30 to TRBJ2-1; D ambiguous. Trimming shortened V by 3 bases and J by 4 bases, and 10 bases separated the two germline ends. The CDR3 has 13 amino acids. In germline, CDR1 is GTSNPN, CDR2 SVGIG (reference sequence). DNA of the CDR3: TGTGCCTGGAGCATGGACGGGTACAATGAGCAGTTCTTC. It specifies CAWSMDGYNEQFF.

This clonotype was counted a few times. This chain uses TRBV5-1 with TRBJ2-3; 12 bases are a match to TRBD1. Trimming removed 0 bases from V and 1 base from J; junction bases left unmatched: 6. The germline gives CDR1 SGHRS, CDR2 YFSETQ. The CDR3 sequence is 18 residues long. The CDR3 loop is CASSLAGQGARRTDTQYF. The CDR3, as DNA: TGCGCCAGCAGCTTGGCGGGACAGGGGGCCAGACGCACAGATACGCAGTATTTT.

This clonotype turned up a few times. The V call is TRBV5-1, the J call TRBJ1-2; a possible D gene is TRBD1 (5 bases). Trimming took 2 bases from V and 4 from J, leaving 9 bases between them. From germline, CDR1 is SGHRS and CDR2 YFSETQ. CDR3 length: 13 residues. In DNA form, the CDR3 reads TGCGCCAGCAGCTTAGGGGATGTCTATGGCTACACCTTC. This translates into CASSLGDVYGYTF. Combining the CDR3 with reference TRBV5-1 and TRBJ1-2 gives the whole variable domain KAGVTQTPRYLIKTRGQQVTLSCSPISGHRSVSWYQQTPGQGLQFLFEYFSETQRNKGNFPGRFSGRQFSNSRSEMNVSTLELGDSALYLCASSLGDVYGYTFGSGTRLTVV.

The chain combines TRBV18 with TRBJ2-3; D tentatively fits TRBD1 or TRBD2 (6 bases each). This CDR3 comprises 16 residues. Germline values: CDR1 KGHSH, CDR2 LQKENI. V lost 5 bases to trimming and J lost 8 bases, with 23 bases between them. CDR3 DNA sequence: TGTGCCAGCTCAGAGGGCGGACAGATTGGAGGGGCTACGCAGTATTTT. Protein sequence: CASSEGGQIGGATQYF.

There are many counts of this clonotype. The chain employs TRBV5-1 and TRBJ2-5; D call uncertain. The CDR3 totals 12 residues. Trimming left V 4 bases short and J 5 bases short, with 9 bases between. Germline loops: CDR1 SGHRS, CDR2 YFSETQ. The CDR3 region has the DNA TGCGCCAGCAGCGAGGAGCGCGAGACCCAGTACTTC. Encoded protein: CASSEERETQYF.

This clonotype was counted between two and nine times. J is TRBJ1-3 and V is TRBV7-2, with D possibly TRBD1 on 5 matching bases. Germline CDR1 reads SGHTA; CDR2 reads FQGNSA. The CDR3 is 16 residues long. Trimming took 5 bases from V and 0 from J, leaving 14 bases between them. CDR3 region: CASSLVGHLSGNTIYF. Written as DNA, the CDR3 is TGTGCCAGCAGCCTAGTCGGACATCTCTCTGGAAACACCATATATTTT.

This clonotype was picked up a small number of times. The genes are TRBV28 and TRBJ2-2, with D unclear. The V end lost 7 bases, the J end lost 1 base, and 4 bases lay between the germline ends. The CDR3 is made up of 12 amino acids. Germline CDR1 and CDR2: MDHEN and SYDVKM. The CDR3 loop is CASMKNTGELFF. CDR3 DNA sequence: TGTGCCAGCATGAAGAACACCGGGGAGCTGTTTTTT.

The chain links TRBV7-2 to TRBJ2-2; D is possibly TRBD1 or TRBD2 (6 bases each). The CDR3 covers 14 residues. CDR1 is SGHTA, CDR2 FQGNSA, per germline. The V and J ends lost 3 bases and 5 bases respectively, with 10 bases between them. The CDR3 spells CASSFGGETGELFF. CDR3 DNA sequence: TGTGCCAGCAGCTTCGGGGGCGAGACCGGGGAGCTGTTTTTT.

There are many counts of this clonotype. This chain uses TRBV7-2 with TRBJ2-5; TRBD2 matches at 8 bases. Germline V gene sequence: CDR1 SGHTA, CDR2 FQGNSA. The CDR3 sequence is 14 residues long. J was trimmed by 1 base and V by 4 bases; bases with no gene match: 2. As DNA, the CDR3 is TGTGCCAGCAGCTCAGCGGGGGCCCAAGAGACCCAGTACTTC. This codes for CASSSAGAQETQYF.

This chain uses TRBV25-1 with TRBJ2-2, with D hard to call. The CDR3 is 14 amino acids. With 5 bases removed from V and 5 bases from J, the gap between germline ends came to 12 bases. The germline CDR1 and CDR2 sequences are MGHDK and SYGVNS. CDR3 in DNA: TGTGCCAGCAGTAAAGTAGCAGGTACCGGGGAGCTGTTTTTT. Its protein product is CASSKVAGTGELFF.

This chain uses TRBV3-1 with TRBJ2-7; D tentatively fits TRBD1 or TRBD2 (5 bases each). There are 17 residues in the CDR3. Trimming left V 1 base short and J 2 bases short, with 18 bases between. Germline V gives CDR1 LGHDT, CDR2 YNNKEL (reference sequence). CDR3 DNA: TGTGCCAGCAGCCAAGGCCCTGGAAGGGGAGCCACCTACGAGCAGTACGTC. It is translated as CASSQGPGRGATYEQYV.

This clonotype was counted ten times or more. This sequence joins TRBV12-3 or TRBV12-4 and TRBJ2-1; 7 positions agree with TRBD2. The CDR3 is made up of 15 amino acids. V trimming: 6 bases; J trimming: 7 bases; junction bases outside the gene matches: 12. CDR3 sequence (DNA): TGTGCCAGCAGATCCCCTGGCGGGGGATGGAATGAGCAGTTCTTC. It codes for CASRSPGGGWNEQFF.

This clonotype was observed a few times. The chain recombines TRBV4-1 with TRBJ1-2, with TRBD1 matching 8 bases. The CDR3 extends over 14 amino acids. V trimming: 4 bases; J trimming: 6 bases; junction bases outside the gene matches: 7. Looked up from germline, CDR1 is MGHRA and CDR2 is YSYEKL. The CDR3 loop is CASSLGRGPNGYTF. The CDR3 region has the DNA TGCGCCAGCAGCCTTGGCAGGGGGCCCAATGGCTACACCTTC.

The CDR3 spells CASSLTTDPVSGANVLTF. The DNA of the CDR3 is TGCGCCAGCAGCTTGACGACCGATCCTGTCTCTGGGGCCAACGTCCTGACTTTC. The chain couples TRBV5-1 to TRBJ2-6; the D is unclear. Germline-derived CDR1 and CDR2 are SGHRS and YFSETQ. The CDR3 has 18 amino acids. V lost 1 base and J 0 bases, leaving 14 bases between the germline ends.

The genes are TRBV6-6 and TRBJ1-2, with D uncertain. The CDR3 is made up of 14 amino acids. With 2 bases removed from V and 3 bases from J, the gap between germline ends came to 10 bases. Germline-derived CDR1 and CDR2 are MNHNY and SVGAGI (reference sequence). CDR3 loop: CASSYPGYDYGYTF. As DNA, the CDR3 is TGTGCCAGCAGTTACCCCGGGTACGACTATGGCTACACCTTC.

This clonotype was observed a handful of times. The chain carries TRBV28 and TRBJ1-5, with D possibly matching TRBD1 (5 bases). The CDR3 spans 18 residues. Trimming left V 6 bases short and J 0 bases short, with 21 bases between. Germline CDR1 reads MDHEN; CDR2 reads SYDVKM. CDR3 in amino acids: CASRSEGPTSYSNQPQHF. CDR3 DNA sequence: TGTGCCAGCAGATCCGAGGGACCGACCTCTTATAGCAATCAGCCCCAGCATTTT.

The chain uses TRBV5-4 and TRBJ2-2; D remains unclear. The germline gives CDR1 SGHNT, CDR2 YYREEE (reference sequence). CDR3 length: 11 residues. The germline V and J ends were trimmed by 4 bases and 7 bases, with 5 bases remaining between them. DNA for the CDR3: TGTGCCAGCAGCGGGCGCGGGGAGCTGTTTTTT. This gives the protein CASSGRGELFF.

This clonotype was seen more than once but under ten times. The chain couples TRBV6-5 to TRBJ2-5; no firm D call. Germline CDR1 reads MNHEY; CDR2 reads SVGAGI. The V end lost 0 bases, the J end lost 7 bases, and 6 bases lay between the germline ends. The length of the CDR3 is 12 residues. The CDR3 loop reads CASSYSTGTQYF. The CDR3 coding sequence is TGTGCCAGCAGTTACTCGACGGGGACCCAGTACTTC.

This clonotype was picked up many times. This chain joins TRBV5-1 and TRBJ2-1; D gene ambiguous. Per the germline V gene, CDR1 is SGHRS and CDR2 is YFSETQ. Trimming took 4 bases from V and 9 from J, leaving 8 bases between them. The CDR3 contains 11 residues. CDR3 sequence reads: CASSGDTEQFF. CDR3 nucleotides: TGCGCCAGCAGCGGAGATACTGAGCAGTTCTTC.

This clonotype was seen repeatedly, ten times or more. This chain connects TRBV4-3 to TRBJ1-4; 10 bases line up with TRBD1. With 0 bases clipped from V and 5 bases from J, the junction kept 9 bases outside the gene matches. The CDR3 has 18 amino acids. In germline, CDR1 is LGHNA, CDR2 YSLEER. CDR3 nucleotides: TGCGCCAGCAGCCAAGAAGCTACCTGGACAGGGGGAAATGAAAAACTGTTTTTT. Its protein product is CASSQEATWTGGNEKLFF.

This clonotype was recorded at least ten times. The rearrangement joins TRBV7-2 to TRBJ2-1, with 8 bases matching TRBD2. Germline CDR1 is SGHTA and CDR2 is FQGNSA. V was clipped by 5 bases and J by 11 bases; unmatched bases: 8. The CDR3 is 13 amino acids. The CDR3 sequence: CASSLTLADKQFF. Here the CDR3 DNA reads TGTGCCAGCAGCCTAACACTAGCGGACAAGCAGTTCTTC. The full variable domain, its missing parts supplied by reference TRBV7-2 and TRBJ2-1, is GAGVSQSPSNKVTEKGKDVELRCDPISGHTALYWYRQSLGQGLEFLIYFQGNSAPDKSGLPSDRFSAERTGGSVSTLTIQRTQQEDSAVYLCASSLTLADKQFFGPGTRLTVL.

This clonotype was detected a few times. The V gene is TRBV11-2, the J gene TRBJ2-5; perhaps TRBD1 as D (6 bases). Germline assignment: CDR1 SGHAT and CDR2 FQNNGV. The CDR3 extends over 16 amino acids. The V end lost 5 bases, the J end lost 5 bases, and 21 bases lay between the germline ends. The CDR3 spells CASSHQPGHPSETQYF. Written as DNA, the CDR3 is TGTGCCAGCAGCCATCAACCGGGACACCCCTCCGAGACCCAGTACTTC.